This TCR beta chain was sequenced in a study of CD4 and CD8 cells across lung adenocarcinoma regions. Each CDR3 protein is one row after TCRdb ran MiXCR on the PCR reads. The sample yields roughly 4,000 distinct CDR3 sequences, approximately 60% seen once. Trimming removed 2 bases from V and 2 bases from J, with 11 bases in between. The length of the CDR3 is 15 residues. CDR1 MNHNS and CDR2 SASEGT come from the germline V gene. Donors had localized lung adenocarcinoma, a non-small cell lung cancer. This clonotype was seen only a few times. The V call is TRBV6-1, the J call TRBJ2-3; TRBD2 is a possible D gene (7 bases). The specimen was CD4+ T cells from the center of a lung tumor. This sequence originates from a male donor with lung adenocarcinoma. The CD4 and CD8 labels of this study may be unreliable. The CDR3 spells CASSERGADTDTQYF. The CDR3 DNA follows: TGTGCCAGCAGTGAACGGGGGGCGGACACAGATACGCAGTATTTT.